This is a list of T cell receptor beta chains from one sample in a study of T cells in tumors after PD-1 blockade. The repertoire was sequenced with immunoSEQ multiplex PCR; TCRdb's copy has only in-frame clones and lacks some. The sample includes more than 40,000 clones, more than 65% of them seen just once. Sequences were derived from PBMCs, sampled before anti-PD-1 treatment. The receptor set was obtained from a human donor with basal cell carcinoma. Each CDR3 is given with its conserved first and last residue. D genes are given only for firm matches. A clone size is listed for some rows: how often the clone was seen (once, few, many), or a class if it is expanded.

abundance	v_gene	j_gene	d_gene	CDR3nt	CDR3aa
-	TRBV7-9	TRBJ2-1	-	TGTGCCAGCAGCTTCGGGATTTCCTACAATGAGCAGTTCTTC	CASSFGISYNEQFF
-	TRBV19	TRBJ2-5	-	TGTGCCAGTAGGGGGGGAGGAGAGACCCAGTACTTC	CASRGGGETQYF
-	TRBV30	TRBJ1-4	-	TGTGCCTGGAGTAGAGACAGCTTGGGTGAAAAACTGTTTTTT	CAWSRDSLGEKLFF
-	TRBV27	TRBJ2-1	TRBD2	TGTGCCAGCAGTTTTGCCGGGACTAGCGGGGGGTACAATGAGCAGTTCTTC	CASSFAGTSGGYNEQFF
-	TRBV10-3	TRBJ2-3	TRBD2	TGTGCCATCAGTGGCTTGGCGGGGGGTTCCACAGATACGCAGTATTTT	CAISGLAGGSTDTQYF
medium-sized	TRBV6-5	TRBJ2-1	-	TGTGCCAGCAGTTACGGACCTAGCTTTGAGCAGTTCTTC	CASSYGPSFEQFF
-	TRBV7-9	TRBJ2-7	-	TGTGCCAGCAGCTTATTTGTAGGGGGAATGGTATACGAGCAGTACTTC	CASSLFVGGMVYEQYF
-	TRBV6-6	TRBJ1-3	-	TGTGCCAGCAGTTATAAGGAGGAGGACACCATATATTTT	CASSYKEEDTIYF
-	TRBV7-8	TRBJ2-1	TRBD1	TGTGCCAGCAGCGTTGGGACAGGGAGTAATAATGAGCAGTTCTTC	CASSVGTGSNNEQFF
-	TRBV5-1	TRBJ2-1	TRBD2	TGCGCCAGCAGCTGGTCTAGCGGGGTAATTTACAATGAGCAGTTCTTC	CASSWSSGVIYNEQFF
-	TRBV4-2	TRBJ2-1	TRBD2	TGTGCCAGCAGCCATACTAGCGGGACTTACAATGAGCAGTTCTTC	CASSHTSGTYNEQFF
-	TRBV5-1	TRBJ2-5	-	TGCGCCAGCAGCGTGGTGGGGGCGATCCAAGAGACCCAGTACTTC	CASSVVGAIQETQYF
few	TRBV24-1	TRBJ1-5	TRBD1	TGTGCCACCAGGACTGCCGAGGACAGGGACCAGCCCCAGCATTTT	CATRTAEDRDQPQHF
-	TRBV6-5	TRBJ1-4	-	TGTGCCAGCAGTTACTCGGACAGAGTCCTTGAAAAACTGTTTTTT	CASSYSDRVLEKLFF
-	TRBV6-4	TRBJ1-5	TRBD1	TGTGCCAGCAGGAGAGCCAGACAGGGAGGCAATCAGCCCCAGCATTTT	CASRRARQGGNQPQHF
-	TRBV19	TRBJ2-2	-	TGTGCCAGTAGTATATACAGGAACACCGGGGAGCTGTTTTTT	CASSIYRNTGELFF
-	TRBV6-5	TRBJ2-5	-	TGTGCCAGCAGTCCCGGGGACTGGCCGGGGGAGACCCAGTACTTC	CASSPGDWPGETQYF
-	TRBV19	TRBJ1-2	-	TGTGCCAGTAGTAGCCGGACAGAAGATGGCTACACCTTC	CASSSRTEDGYTF
-	TRBV5-1	TRBJ2-7	-	TGCGCCAGCAGCTCCGGGCCATCTAGCCCCTACGAGCAGTACTTC	CASSSGPSSPYEQYF
-	TRBV7-9	TRBJ1-1	-	TGTGCCAGCAGCAGAGACGGATACACTGAAGCTTTCTTT	CASSRDGYTEAFF
-	TRBV30	TRBJ1-2	TRBD1	TGTGCCTGGAGTCCCCCGGGACAGGGGGCGGCCGGCTACACCTTC	CAWSPPGQGAAGYTF